These 2 T cell receptor beta chains were sequenced from one sample in a study of CD8 T cells in Susac syndrome. Reverse transcription of roughly 0.5 to 1 ug RNA used random hexamers. Each CDR3 protein gets one entry after TCRdb re-called the immunoSEQ multiplex PCR reads with MiXCR. The table includes 75,000 to 95,000 distinct CDR3 sequences, approximately 93% detected once. Sequencing input: CD8+ T cells from PBMCs. These receptors all come from a human donor with Susac syndrome.

This chain links TRBV15 with TRBJ2-1; the match to TRBD2 covers 11 bases. This CDR3 has 16 amino acids. Germline-derived CDR1 and CDR2 are LNHNV and YYDKDF (reference sequence). V was pared by 0 bases and J by 6 bases, with 4 bases of the junction left unmatched. The CDR3 nucleotides are TGTGCCACCAGCAGAGATCTTGGGACTAGCGGCAATGAGCAGTTCTTC. Translated: CATSRDLGTSGNEQFF.

The V gene is TRBV29-1, the J gene TRBJ2-2; D gene unclear. The CDR3 extends over 13 amino acids. Germline V CDR1 and CDR2: SQVTM, ANQGSEA. V was trimmed by 6 bases and J by 2 bases, leaving 10 bases between them. The CDR3 nucleotides are TGCAGCGTGAAGGACGGCAACACCGGGGAGCTGTTTTTT. Translating gives CSVKDGNTGELFF.